These T cell receptor beta chains were read from a single sample in a study of CD8+CD57+ T cells in acquired aplastic anemia. TCRdb fed the reads into MiXCR, producing one record per CDR3 protein. This sample has approximately 180,000 distinct CDR3 sequences, with over 40% found just once. The sample was sorted CD4+, CD8+, or CD8+CD57+ T cells (not recorded which) from PBMCs. These receptors all stem from a human donor with aplastic anemia. Each CDR3 is given with its conserved first and last residue. The size field is filled for only some rows; it gives once, few, many or a size class.

TRBJ1-3,many,TRBV5-1,CASSFGTGTGNTIYF
TRBJ1-5,NA,TRBV19,CATRGRQPQHF
TRBJ1-1,many,TRBV12-3/TRBV12-4,CASSHSPGATEAFF
TRBJ1-3,many,TRBV9,CASRDMSGNTIYF
TRBJ2-1,NA,TRBV20-1,CSARESRGRTNDEQFF
TRBJ1-2,once,TRBV19,CASSIVAGGYTF
TRBJ1-1,many,TRBV5-5,CASSFNRDTEAFF
TRBJ1-4,NA,TRBV2,CASRQNAATNEKLFF
TRBJ1-5,many,TRBV11-2,CASSLGAGDMQPQHF
TRBJ1-6,NA,TRBV24-1,CATRGTGLDSPLHF
TRBJ2-7,NA,TRBV15,CATSSGGVSPHF
TRBJ2-5,NA,TRBV7-3,CASSKYGGQETQYF
TRBJ2-2,NA,TRBV29-1,CSLRLNTGELFF
TRBJ2-3,NA,TRBV2,CARTSGPSTDTQYF
TRBJ1-2,many,TRBV2,CARVGTGGNYGYTF
TRBJ2-1,many,TRBV24-1,CATSVAGGPWNEQFF